This T cell receptor beta chain came from a study of regulatory T cells in long-lasting Graves disease. Study-wide findings and caveats: It was in persistent disease that TRBV28, TRBJ1-2 and TRBJ2-5 were favored. Newly diagnosed patients had higher TCR diversity than persistent Graves' patients did.

This clonotype was detected many times. Its specificity is not known. Relying on iRepertoire HTBI primers and Arm-PCR of CDR3 regions, the team built TCR beta libraries. TCRdb ran MiXCR on the multiplex PCR reads and lists one entry per CDR3 protein. The profile shows 400,000 to 500,000 distinct CDR3 sequences, 20% to 25% of them singletons. V was cut by 6 bases and J by 7 bases, with 16 bases left in between. The CDR3 is made up of 14 amino acids. The V gene's germline CDR1 is MDHEN and CDR2 SYDVKM. Sample time point: persistent/refractory GD, antithyroid drugs over 5 years with positive TRAb. Following extraction of RNA from PBMCs, that RNA was used to make the TCR library.

Sequencing used peripheral blood mononuclear cells (PBMCs), obtained when the disease was refractory, from a patient treated with antithyroid drugs. This chain links TRBV28 with TRBJ1-5, with a tentative D call TRBD1 (6 bases). This receptor was taken from a female donor with Graves disease. The CDR3 DNA reads TGTGCCAGCAGATACACAGGAGGGGGACAGCCCCAGCATTTT. This encodes CASRYTGGGQPQHF.